The next 20 T cell receptor beta chains were all read from a single sample in a study of cytomegalovirus exposure and HLA in healthy donors. TCRdb's copy holds only in-frame clones and misses some; the assay was immunoSEQ multiplex PCR. Counted here are 150,000 to 200,000 clones, approximately 80% occurring once; the ten biggest clones make up around 2.5%. The material sequenced was PBMCs. These receptors came from a man under 40 in good health and CMV-seropositive.

This chain links TRBV7-2 with TRBJ1-5, with D possibly matching TRBD1 (5 bases). Germline assignment: CDR1 SGHTA and CDR2 FQGNSA. The CDR3 loop spans 14 amino acids. V lost 0 bases, J lost 6 bases, and 9 bases lay in between. The CDR3: CASSLAWGGQPQHF. The CDR3 bases are TGTGCCAGCAGCTTAGCTTGGGGGGGTCAGCCCCAGCATTTT.

The chain is built from TRBV11-3 and TRBJ2-7; D is perhaps TRBD1 (5 bases). The CDR3 length is 15 residues. Germline V lookup: CDR1 SGHNT, CDR2 YENEEA. V dropped 1 base and J dropped 0 bases, with 10 bases sitting between them. The CDR3 is CASSLGGMSSYEQYF. The CDR3 DNA follows: TGTGCCAGCAGCTTAGGGGGCATGAGCTCCTACGAGCAGTACTTC.

V gene TRBV9 combines with J gene TRBJ1-1; no firm D call. Between the trimmed V and J ends, which lost 0 bases and 4 bases, there was a span of 7 bases. Germline V gives CDR1 SGDLS, CDR2 YYNGEE. There are 13 residues in the CDR3. CDR3 DNA: TGTGCCAGCAGCGTAGGCGGAACCACTGAAGCTTTCTTT. It is translated as CASSVGGTTEAFF.

The chain recombines TRBV4-3 with TRBJ1-2; perhaps TRBD1 as D (5 bases). The CDR3 extends over 15 amino acids. Germline values: CDR1 LGHNA, CDR2 YSLEER. Deletions cut 1 base from V and 8 bases from J, with 17 bases between. The CDR3 sequence is CASSQAFLTVQGYTF. In DNA form, the CDR3 reads TGCGCCAGCAGCCAAGCCTTTCTGACAGTTCAAGGCTACACCTTC.

V is TRBV5-4 and J is TRBJ2-5, with D possibly being TRBD2 (7 bases). Germline lookup yields CDR1 SGHNT and CDR2 YYREEE (reference sequence). The V end lost 4 bases, the J end lost 5 bases, and 12 bases lay between the germline ends. The CDR3 is made up of 13 amino acids. DNA for the CDR3: TGTGCCAGCAGCAACAAGGGGGGGGAGACCCAGTACTTC. The encoded protein is CASSNKGGETQYF.

The V gene is TRBV7-8, the J gene TRBJ1-1; the D is unclear. Trimming stripped 5 bases from V and 2 bases from J, with 15 bases between. Germline V gives CDR1 SGHVS, CDR2 FQNEAQ. The CDR3 totals 15 residues. The CDR3 DNA follows: TGTGCCAGCAGCCCCGATCTAGTCCGCAACACTGAAGCTTTCTTT. Translating gives CASSPDLVRNTEAFF. Looking up the rest from reference TRBV7-8 and TRBJ1-1 gives the full variable domain: GAGVSQSPRYKVAKRGQDVALRCDPISGHVSLFWYQQALGQGPEFLTYFQNEAQLDKSGLPSDRFFAERPEGSVSTLKIQRTQQEDSAVYLCASSPDLVRNTEAFFGQGTRLTVV.

The V gene is TRBV4-3, the J gene TRBJ2-1; D perhaps matches TRBD1 (6 bases). The CDR3 is made up of 17 amino acids. The V and J ends lost 0 bases and 5 bases respectively, with 17 bases between them. Germline lookup yields CDR1 LGHNA and CDR2 YSLEER. The CDR3 DNA reads as TGCGCCAGCAGCCAAGAAGCAGGAAGGGGGTTAGACAATGAGCAGTTCTTC. Residues: CASSQEAGRGLDNEQFF.

CDR3 bases: TGTGCCAGCAGTGGCCGACTAGCGGGGGCCGCAGATACGCAGTATTTT. It is translated as CASSGRLAGAADTQYF. The J gene is TRBJ2-3, the V gene TRBV6-1, with TRBD2 matching over 12 bases. From germline, CDR1 is MNHNS and CDR2 SASEGT. V lost 4 bases, J lost 4 bases, and 6 bases stayed unmatched. CDR3 length equals 16 residues.

This clone was seen more than once but under ten times. This rearrangement joins TRBV9 to TRBJ2-5; 7 bases are a match to TRBD2. The CDR3 has 15 amino acids. The trim removed 3 bases at V and 1 base at J, leaving 6 bases unmatched. CDR1 SGDLS and CDR2 YYNGEE come from the germline V gene. In nucleotides, the CDR3 is TGTGCCAGCAGCGCAACTCGGGGGGTCCAAGAGACCCAGTACTTC. Its protein product is CASSATRGVQETQYF.

The chain has TRBV11-1 and TRBJ1-1; unclear D gene. Germline lookup yields CDR1 SGHAT and CDR2 FQDESV (reference sequence). V was pared by 5 bases and J by 0 bases, with 13 bases between. The CDR3 length is 15 residues. The CDR3 protein is CASSAPGAVNTEAFF. The CDR3 bases are TGTGCCAGCAGCGCCCCCGGCGCGGTGAACACTGAAGCTTTCTTT.

This rearrangement joins TRBV10-3 to TRBJ1-2; 8 bases fit TRBD1. CDR3 length: 15 residues. V dropped 3 bases and J dropped 7; count of bases not matched to a gene: 10. CDR1 ENHRY and CDR2 SYGVKD come from the germline V gene. The CDR3 DNA reads as TGTGCCATCAGTGATCTTAGGGACAGGCCCTCTGGCTACACCTTC. Translated: CAISDLRDRPSGYTF.

V gene TRBV6-1 combines with J gene TRBJ2-7; unclear D gene. V dropped 3 bases and J dropped 5 bases, with 17 bases sitting between them. The CDR3 has 15 amino acids. CDR1 is MNHNS, CDR2 SASEGT, per germline. The CDR3, as DNA: TGTGCCAGCAGTGACCTCAGAGGTCCCAAGAACGAGCAGTACTTC. Residues: CASSDLRGPKNEQYF.

The rearrangement links TRBV7-9 to TRBJ2-2, with D maybe TRBD1 (6 bases). V dropped 3 bases and J dropped 0 bases, with 11 bases sitting between them. This CDR3 is 16 amino acids long. Per the germline V gene, CDR1 is SEHNR and CDR2 is FQNEAQ (reference sequence). The CDR3 here is CASSLAGTPNTGELFF. For the CDR3, the DNA is TGTGCCAGCAGCTTGGCCGGGACACCGAACACCGGGGAGCTGTTTTTT.

Only one count was recorded for this clone. This rearrangement joins TRBV18 to TRBJ2-5; weak D call: TRBD1 (6 bases). The CDR3 loop spans 15 amino acids. Germline assignment: CDR1 KGHSH and CDR2 LQKENI. V was shortened by 3 bases and J by 0 bases, with 11 bases between the two germline ends. CDR3: CASSPQYRDQETQYF. The CDR3 DNA reads TGTGCCAGCTCACCCCAATACAGGGACCAAGAGACCCAGTACTTC.

The chain couples TRBV5-4 to TRBJ2-2, with 9 bases fitting TRBD2. CDR1 and CDR2 from the germline V gene are SGHNT and YYREEE (reference sequence). V lost 4 bases, J lost 0 bases, and 7 bases stayed unmatched. The CDR3 spans 17 residues. For the CDR3, the DNA is TGTGCCAGCAGCCAGCCGGAGCGGGGGGCGAACACCGGGGAGCTGTTTTTT. Translating gives CASSQPERGANTGELFF.

This clone was found a few times. CDR3: CASSPSGPREQYF. CDR3 in DNA: TGTGCCAGCAGCCCGTCGGGTCCCCGCGAGCAGTACTTC. The chain has TRBV11-2 and TRBJ2-7, with D hard to call. Trimming took off 5 bases at V and 6 bases at J, with 14 bases between the two ends. CDR1 is SGHAT and CDR2 is FQNNGV in the germline V gene. This CDR3 is built from 13 residues.

The J gene is TRBJ2-7, the V gene TRBV4-1; D is unclear. The CDR3 sequence is 15 residues long. Trimming pared 0 bases from V and 2 bases from J, leaving 11 bases between. Per the germline V gene, CDR1 is MGHRA and CDR2 is YSYEKL. CDR3 residues: CASSQDSQPTYEQYF. CDR3 coding DNA: TGCGCCAGCAGCCAAGATTCACAGCCTACCTACGAGCAGTACTTC.

The rearrangement links TRBV4-1 to TRBJ2-1, with 9 bases fitting TRBD1. J lost 6 bases, V lost 4 bases, and 7 bases had no gene match. Germline V gene sequence: CDR1 MGHRA, CDR2 YSYEKL. The CDR3 covers 15 residues. The CDR3 sequence is CASSLTRQGVNEQFF. In DNA, the CDR3 is TGCGCCAGCAGCCTAACCAGACAGGGGGTCAATGAGCAGTTCTTC.

The chain combines TRBV6-6 with TRBJ2-1; D may be TRBD2 (6 bases). Trimming took 11 bases from V and 9 from J, leaving 17 bases between them. Germline lookup yields CDR1 MNHNY and CDR2 SVGAGI (reference sequence). There are 12 residues in the CDR3. The CDR3: CAGGTPGLEQFF. Written as DNA, the CDR3 is TGTGCCGGCGGGACTCCTGGTCTTGAGCAGTTCTTC.

The chain uses TRBV19 and TRBJ2-7; 8 nucleotides line up with TRBD1. Germline CDR1 and CDR2: LNHDA and SQIVND (reference sequence). The ends lost 5 bases at V and 6 bases at J; junction bases unmatched: 6. The CDR3 is 13 amino acids. This chain's CDR3 is CASSLRQGLEQYF. CDR3 in DNA: TGTGCCAGTAGTCTCCGACAGGGGCTCGAGCAGTACTTC.